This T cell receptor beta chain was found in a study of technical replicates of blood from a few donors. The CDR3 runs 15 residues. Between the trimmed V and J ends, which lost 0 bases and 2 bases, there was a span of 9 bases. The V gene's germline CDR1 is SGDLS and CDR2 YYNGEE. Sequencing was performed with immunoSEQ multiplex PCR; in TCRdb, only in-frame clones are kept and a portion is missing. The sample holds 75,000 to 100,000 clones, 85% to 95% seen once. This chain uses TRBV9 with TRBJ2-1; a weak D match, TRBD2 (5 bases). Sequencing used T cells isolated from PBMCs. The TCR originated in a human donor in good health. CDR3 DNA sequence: TGTGCCAGCAGCGTAGCTAACGGGGCCTACAATGAGCAGTTCTTC. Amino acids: CASSVANGAYNEQFF. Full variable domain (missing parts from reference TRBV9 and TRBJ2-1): DSGVTQTPKHLITATGQRVTLRCSPRSGDLSVYWYQQSLDQGLQFLIQYYNGEERAKGNILERFSAQQFPDLHSELNLSSLELGDSALYFCASSVANGAYNEQFFGPGTRLTVL.